Following are 14 T cell receptor beta chains from one sample sequenced in a study of blood T cells in healthy people across ages. It was with a sample-barcoded 5' primer and a J-beta primer mix that a second PCR of roughly 7 to 12 cycles was run. TCRdb reprocessed the 5' RACE reads with MiXCR, giving one entry per CDR3 protein. The sample carries roughly 680,000 distinct CDR3 sequences, more than 40% recorded once. The sample was blood. The receptors come from a woman in her sixties in good health.

This clonotype showed up just a few times. J is TRBJ2-4 and V is TRBV10-3; no reliable D call. Germline-derived CDR1 and CDR2 are ENHRY and SYGVKD. The CDR3 sequence is 13 residues long. The V end lost 6 bases, the J end lost 1 base, and 7 bases lay between the germline ends. The CDR3 sequence: CAIRERAKNIQYF. CDR3 DNA sequence: TGTGCCATCAGAGAGAGGGCCAAAAACATTCAGTACTTC.

This clonotype was seen only a few times. J is TRBJ2-6 and V is TRBV15, with TRBD1 matching over 7 bases. The V gene's germline CDR1 is LNHNV and CDR2 YYDKDF (reference sequence). This CDR3 is 16 amino acids long. V was pared by 5 bases and J by 8 bases, with 12 bases of the junction left unmatched. The CDR3, as DNA: TGTGCCACCAGCTCCTTGAGAGACAGGGATACCAACGTCCTGACTTTC. Amino acid sequence: CATSSLRDRDTNVLTF.

This clonotype was counted only a few times. V is TRBV3-1 and J is TRBJ2-7; a weak D match, TRBD2 (6 bases). The CDR3 extends over 18 amino acids. With 3 bases removed from V and 4 bases from J, the gap between germline ends came to 25 bases. The germline V gene has CDR1 LGHDT and CDR2 YNNKEL (reference sequence). CDR3 DNA sequence: TGTGCCAGCAGCCAGACTCCCCCCACCGGGACTCGTCGGTACGAGCAGTACTTC. Its translation: CASSQTPPTGTRRYEQYF.

The V call is TRBV20-1, the J call TRBJ2-7; TRBD2 matches at 11 bases. After removal of 3 bases from V and 4 bases from J, the junction contained 8 bases not matched to a gene. In germline, CDR1 is DFQATT, CDR2 SNEGSKA (reference sequence). CDR3 length equals 15 residues. CDR3 sequence reads: CSASHSSGRRYEQYF. CDR3 nucleotides: TGCAGTGCTAGTCACTCTAGCGGGAGGAGGTACGAGCAGTACTTC.

Turning to this clonotype: A much larger clone differs by one base, so this may be a read error. The rearrangement links TRBV13 to TRBJ2-7; weak D call: TRBD2 (5 bases). Per germline, CDR1 PRHDT and CDR2 FYEKMQ (reference sequence). V shed 3 bases and J shed 12 bases, with 21 bases lying between them. The CDR3 consists of 14 residues. The CDR3 region is CASSLEDRWETRYF. The CDR3 DNA sequence: TGTGCCAGCAGCTTGGAGGATCGTTGGGAGACCCGGTACTTC.

The table lists this clonotype with a few counts. This chain connects TRBV18 to TRBJ2-7, with 8 bases fitting TRBD1. CDR3 size: 14 residues. The germline V gene has CDR1 KGHSH and CDR2 LQKENI. V was pared by 3 bases and J by 3 bases, with 4 bases of the junction left unmatched. This chain's CDR3 is CASSPIGQGYEQYF. The DNA for the CDR3 is TGTGCCAGCTCACCCATAGGACAGGGCTACGAGCAGTACTTC.

The table lists this clonotype with a few counts. The chain combines TRBV7-2 with TRBJ1-2; no clear D gene. The germline gives CDR1 SGHTA, CDR2 FQGNSA. V lost 7 bases to trimming and J lost 7 bases, with 16 bases between them. This CDR3 spans 13 amino acids. The CDR3 here is CASNVGGGGGYTF. The CDR3 nucleotides read TGTGCCAGCAACGTGGGTGGCGGTGGTGGCTACACCTTC.

The V and J genes are TRBV20-1 and TRBJ2-7; D unclear. The CDR3 is made up of 14 amino acids. Germline V gives CDR1 DFQATT, CDR2 SNEGSKA (reference sequence). V was trimmed by 0 bases and J by 3 bases, leaving 12 bases between them. CDR3 DNA sequence: TGCAGTGCTAGAGATTCGACCGGTTTCTACGAGCAGTACTTC. Protein: CSARDSTGFYEQYF.

The chain combines TRBV25-1 with TRBJ2-1, with TRBD1 matching 7 bases. Germline CDR1 reads MGHDK; CDR2 reads SYGVNS. The CDR3 totals 15 residues. After removal of 3 bases from V and 5 bases from J, the junction contained 7 bases not matched to a gene. CDR3 in amino acids: CASSDPRQGDNEQFF. Here the CDR3 DNA reads TGTGCCAGCAGTGATCCTAGACAGGGAGACAATGAGCAGTTCTTC.

The chain carries TRBV20-1 and TRBJ1-1; 7 bases align to TRBD1. Germline V gene sequence: CDR1 DFQATT, CDR2 SNEGSKA (reference sequence). With V trimmed by 2 bases and J by 8 bases, 11 bases remained unmatched. The CDR3 consists of 14 residues. The CDR3 spells CSARQKKQGREAFF. As DNA, the CDR3 is TGCAGTGCTAGACAGAAGAAACAGGGGAGGGAAGCTTTCTTT.

The J gene is TRBJ1-2, the V gene TRBV21-1. TRBV21-1 is classified as a pseudogene. This CDR3 is built from 17 residues. CDR3 coding DNA: TGTGCCAGCAGCAAAGTTGAGGGCGGGGAGTGTAACTATGGCTACACCTTC. The encoded protein is CASSKVEGGECNYGYTF.

The chain recombines TRBV20-1 with TRBJ2-7; 7 nucleotides agree with TRBD1. V shed 6 bases, J shed 1 base, and the junction held 15 bases outside the gene matches. This CDR3 is 16 amino acids long. Germline CDR1 and CDR2: DFQATT and SNEGSKA (reference sequence). CDR3 DNA sequence: TGCAGTGCCCAACCTCTCGACAGGGTAGTTTCCTACGAGCAGTACTTC. It encodes CSAQPLDRVVSYEQYF.

The gene calls are TRBV4-3 and TRBJ2-6; unclear D gene. The CDR3 sequence is 16 residues long. Germline V CDR1 and CDR2: LGHNA, YSLEER. V gave up 1 base and J gave up 0 bases, with 7 bases separating them. The CDR3 DNA reads TGCGCCAGCAGCCAAGGACAAAACTCTGGGGCCAACGTCCTGACTTTC. It codes for CASSQGQNSGANVLTF.

The chain combines TRBV27 with TRBJ2-1, with no clear D. V was shortened by 5 bases and J by 4 bases, with 15 bases between the two germline ends. This CDR3 spans 15 amino acids. Germline V gives CDR1 MNHEY, CDR2 SMNVEV (reference sequence). The CDR3 reads CASSPQVVGYNEQFF. The CDR3 region has the DNA TGTGCCAGCAGTCCCCAGGTGGTTGGGTACAATGAGCAGTTCTTC.